The 7 T cell receptor beta chains below were found in one sample sequenced in a study of beta chain features in type 1 diabetes. General study findings and limits: All four CD4+ subsets from Type 1 diabetes patients carried moderately but significantly shorter TCRB CDR3s.

Sequenced material consisted of expressed TCRB transcripts (all of the isolated RNA was reverse transcribed). Sequencing was performed with immunoSEQ multiplex PCR; in TCRdb, only in-frame clones are kept and a portion is missing. Of 240,000 or so clones listed, approximately 15% are singletons. Their specific antigens are unknown. Sequencing used naive CD4+ T cells from blood. Source of these receptors: a man aged 25 to 40 with type 1 diabetes.

V usage is TRBV6-6 and J usage is TRBJ2-3; tentative D call: TRBD2 (6 bases). Germline CDR1 MNHNY, CDR2 SVGAGI (reference sequence). Trimming shortened V by 6 bases and J by 2 bases, and 12 bases separated the two germline ends. This CDR3 spans 14 amino acids. In DNA, the CDR3 is TGTGCCAGCAGGTTAGCGGTCCTCACAGATACGCAGTATTTT. This sequence encodes CASRLAVLTDTQYF.

The chain links TRBV29-1 to TRBJ2-2, with 7 bases lining up with TRBD2. Trimming cost V 4 bases and J 5 bases; bases outside gene matches: 7. Germline CDR1 is SQVTM and CDR2 is ANQGSEA. The CDR3 has 14 residues. In DNA, the CDR3 is TGCAGCGTTGCCCCGGGACTATTGACCGGGGAGCTGTTTTTT. It specifies CSVAPGLLTGELFF.

This chain links TRBV7-2 with TRBJ2-1, with 8 bases identical to TRBD2. The CDR3 has 16 residues. The V gene's germline CDR1 is SGHTA and CDR2 FQGNSA. Unmatched junction bases numbered 5, after V lost 0 bases and J lost 4 bases. CDR3 loop: CASSLAFTSGYNEQFF. DNA of the CDR3: TGTGCCAGCAGCTTAGCGTTTACTAGCGGTTACAATGAGCAGTTCTTC.

The rearrangement links TRBV18 to TRBJ2-7; D remains unclear. CDR1 and CDR2 (germline): KGHSH, LQKENI. Trimming took 5 bases from V and 0 from J, leaving 14 bases between them. The CDR3 has 15 residues. As DNA, the CDR3 is TGTGCCAGCTCAACCTCCCGAGACACCTCCTACGAGCAGTACTTC. Protein: CASSTSRDTSYEQYF.

This chain joins TRBV30 and TRBJ1-1, with TRBD1 matching over 8 bases. Germline V lookup: CDR1 GTSNPN, CDR2 SVGIG (reference sequence). V shed 0 bases and J 2 bases; nucleotides not matched to a gene: 8. This CDR3 is built from 16 residues. As DNA, the CDR3 is TGTGCCTGGAGTGTAACCCGGACAGGGTTAAACACTGAAGCTTTCTTT. Translating it yields CAWSVTRTGLNTEAFF. The whole variable domain, filled in from reference TRBV30 and TRBJ1-1, reads SQTIHQWPATLVQPVGSPLSLECTVEGTSNPNLYWYRQAAGRGLQLLFYSVGIGQISSEVPQNLSASRPQDRQFILSSKKLLLSDSGFYLCAWSVTRTGLNTEAFFGQGTRLTVV.

This chain joins TRBV30 and TRBJ2-5; weak D call: TRBD1 (5 bases). V lost 0 bases, J lost 5 bases, and 13 bases lay in between. The germline V gene has CDR1 GTSNPN and CDR2 SVGIG (reference sequence). This CDR3 spans 14 amino acids. The CDR3 protein is CAWSVGVPAETQYF. In nucleotides, the CDR3 is TGTGCCTGGAGTGTAGGGGTTCCGGCGGAGACCCAGTACTTC.

In its sample, this clone was seen a few times. J is TRBJ1-5 and V is TRBV18; unclear D gene. Germline V CDR1 and CDR2: KGHSH, LQKENI. V lost 3 bases and J 3 bases, leaving 12 bases between the germline ends. CDR3 length: 15 amino acids. CDR3 loop: CASSPSRGPNQPQHF. CDR3 DNA: TGTGCCAGCTCACCTAGCCGAGGCCCCAATCAGCCCCAGCATTTT.